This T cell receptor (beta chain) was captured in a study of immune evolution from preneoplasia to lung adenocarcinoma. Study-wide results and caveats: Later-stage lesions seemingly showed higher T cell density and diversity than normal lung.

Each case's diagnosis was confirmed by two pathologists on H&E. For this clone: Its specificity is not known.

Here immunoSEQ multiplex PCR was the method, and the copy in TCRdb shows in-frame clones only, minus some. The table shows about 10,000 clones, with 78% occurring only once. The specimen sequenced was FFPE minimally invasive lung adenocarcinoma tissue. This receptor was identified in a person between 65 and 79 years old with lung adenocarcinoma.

This CDR3 reads CASGIAGGQETQYF. CDR3 coding DNA: TGTGCCAGCGGTATAGCGGGGGGACAAGAGACCCAGTACTTC. The chain couples TRBV2 to TRBJ2-5; 10 bases line up with TRBD2. This CDR3 has 14 residues. Germline V gene lookup returns CDR1 SNHLY and CDR2 FYNNEI. Losses at the gene ends were 8 bases for V and 2 bases for J; bases not matched to a gene: 5.